These T cell receptor beta chains were read from a single sample in a study of OX40 agonist ivuxolimab in advanced cancers. Clones were read by immunoSEQ multiplex PCR, and TCRdb kept only the in-frame ones, dropping some. The table lists about 36,000 clones, 70% to 85% of them singletons, with around 10% in the top ten. This specimen was CD4+ or CD8+ T cells sorted from blood, taken in a trial of the OX40 agonist ivuxolimab. These receptors all stem from an adult with an advanced solid tumor such as melanoma, head and neck, liver or kidney cancer. The CDR3 runs from the conserved cysteine through the conserved F or W. The order of the fields is V gene, J gene, clone size, D gene, CDR3 DNA, CDR3 protein. A D gene is named only where the DNA matches it firmly. Size values are once, few and many counts, or a class for expanded clones, and some rows have none.

>TRBV5-1|TRBJ2-2|NA|TRBD1
TGCGCCAGCAGCCAAAGGCCGGGACAGGGGACCGGGGAGCTGTTTTTT
CASSQRPGQGTGELFF
>TRBV11-1|TRBJ2-3|NA|TRBD2
TGTGCCAGCAGTTGGCGACTAGCGGAAAGCACAGATACGCAGTATTTT
CASSWRLAESTDTQYF
>TRBV10-3|TRBJ2-2|NA|NA
TGTGCCATCAGTGTCACAGCGAACACCGGGGAGCTGTTTTTT
CAISVTANTGELFF
>TRBV30|TRBJ2-7|NA|NA
TGTGCCTGGAGTGACCAGAGGGGGGCCGGGACAAGATCCTACGAGCAGTACTTC
CAWSDQRGAGTRSYEQYF
>TRBV27|TRBJ1-1|once|TRBD1
TGTGCCAGCAGGTCGGGACAGCTGAACACTGAAGCTTTCTTT
CASRSGQLNTEAFF
>TRBV10-2|TRBJ2-7|NA|NA
TGCGCCAGCAGTGCCGGGACGGTAAACACCTACGAGCAGTACTTC
CASSAGTVNTYEQYF
>TRBV2|TRBJ1-6|NA|NA
TGTGCCAGCAGTGAGAACACCTTGAATTCACCCCTCCACTTT
CASSENTLNSPLHF
>TRBV28|TRBJ1-5|NA|NA
TGTGCCTGCAACAGGTTCGCAGGGGATCAGCCCCAGCATTTT
CACNRFAGDQPQHF
>TRBV7-8|TRBJ2-5|NA|TRBD2
TGTGCCAGCAGCTTAGGGGCGGGGGGGCTTGGAGAGACCCAGTACTTC
CASSLGAGGLGETQYF
>TRBV6-1|TRBJ2-3|NA|TRBD1
TGTGCCAGCAGCACAGGGGGCTGGACAGATACGCAGTATTTT
CASSTGGWTDTQYF
>TRBV10-3|TRBJ1-5|NA|NA
TGTGCCATCAGTGACCCTTATCAGCCCCAGCATTTT
CAISDPYQPQHF
>TRBV2|TRBJ2-5|NA|TRBD1
TGTGCCAGCAGTCCGGGACAGGGGGAGACCCAGTACTTC
CASSPGQGETQYF
>TRBV28|TRBJ2-5|NA|NA
TGTGCCAGCAGTCTCCAGGGCTTTCAAGAGACCCAGTACTTC
CASSLQGFQETQYF